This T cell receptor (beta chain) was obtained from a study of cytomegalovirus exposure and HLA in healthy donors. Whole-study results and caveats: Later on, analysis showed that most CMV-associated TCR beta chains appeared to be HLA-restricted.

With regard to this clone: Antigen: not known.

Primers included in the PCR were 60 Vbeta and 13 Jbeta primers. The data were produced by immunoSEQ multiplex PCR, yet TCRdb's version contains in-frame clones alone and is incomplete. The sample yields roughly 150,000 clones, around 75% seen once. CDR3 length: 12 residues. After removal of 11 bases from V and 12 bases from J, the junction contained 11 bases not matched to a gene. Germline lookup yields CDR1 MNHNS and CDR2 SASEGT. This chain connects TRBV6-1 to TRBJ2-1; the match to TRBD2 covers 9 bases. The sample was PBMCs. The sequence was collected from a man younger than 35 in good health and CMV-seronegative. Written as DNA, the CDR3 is TGTGCCGCGGGGGCGGGAGGGCCGGTGCAGTTCTTC. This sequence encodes CAAGAGGPVQFF.